Each of the 17 T cell receptor beta chains below was sequenced from the same sample in a study of T cell repertoires in cytomegalovirus infection. TCRdb reprocessed the reads with MiXCR, giving one entry per CDR3 protein. The sample holds about 890,000 distinct CDR3 sequences, roughly a third seen once. No cognate antigen is known for these TCRs. The sample in question was cultured CD8+ T cells from PBMCs, obtained from culture after CMV antigen stimulation. These receptors all stem from a human donor in good health (CMV status not recorded). Some clones in this sample may be carry-over from other donors' samples.

This chain uses TRBV19 with TRBJ1-1; TRBD1 might be the D (6 bases). CDR1 is LNHDA, CDR2 SQIVND, per germline (reference sequence). Trimming shortened V by 4 bases and J by 5 bases, and 20 bases separated the two germline ends. This CDR3 has 16 residues. The CDR3 sequence is CASSSLLRGPGTEAFF. The CDR3 region has the DNA TGTGCCAGTAGTAGCCTACTCAGGGGTCCAGGTACTGAAGCTTTCTTT.

Concerning this clonotype: A much larger clonotype is one base distant, so this may be a read error. The chain employs TRBV7-8 and TRBJ2-2; no reliable D call. The CDR3 is made up of 13 amino acids. Germline V CDR1 and CDR2: SGHVS, FQNEAQ. Deletions cut 10 bases from V and 1 base from J, with 10 bases between. As DNA, the CDR3 is TGTGCCATCCTGACTGTGAACACCGGGGAGCTGTTTTTT. It codes for CAILTVNTGELFF.

This clonotype was seen just once. This chain uses TRBV19 with TRBJ2-7; TRBD1 matches at 11 bases. J was trimmed by 3 bases and V by 11 bases; bases with no gene match: 6. Germline-derived CDR1 and CDR2 are LNHDA and SQIVND (reference sequence). The CDR3 consists of 13 residues. The CDR3, as DNA: TGTGCCGGTTCTGGGACAGGGGGCTACGAGCAGTACTTC. Its protein is CAGSGTGGYEQYF.

The chain links TRBV10-3 to TRBJ2-3; 11 bases match TRBD2. Germline V lookup: CDR1 ENHRY, CDR2 SYGVKD. J was trimmed by 5 bases and V by 7 bases; bases with no gene match: 5. CDR3 length: 14 amino acids. The CDR3 DNA reads TGTGCCATCACCGCGACTAGCGGGGAAGATACGCAGTATTTT. Translation gives CAITATSGEDTQYF.

This clonotype has a handful of counts. The chain uses TRBV7-3 and TRBJ2-3, with TRBD2 identical over 11 bases. The J segment lost 2 bases and the V segment lost 0 bases, leaving 4 bases of the junction unmatched. The CDR3 sequence is 17 residues long. The V gene's germline CDR1 is SGHTA and CDR2 FQGTGA. CDR3 sequence: CASSLTGSGGATDTQYF. The DNA for the CDR3 is TGTGCCAGCAGCTTAACCGGTAGCGGGGGGGCCACAGATACGCAGTATTTT.

The CDR3 DNA reads as TGTGCCAGCATCCGGACAGGGTCCAATCAGCCCCAGCATTTT. This codes for CASIRTGSNQPQHF. V gene TRBV28 combines with J gene TRBJ1-5; 8 bases fit TRBD1. After removal of 7 bases from V and 3 bases from J, the junction contained 5 bases not matched to a gene. The CDR3 is made up of 14 amino acids. Germline loops: CDR1 MDHEN, CDR2 SYDVKM.

This clonotype was observed a few times. The rearrangement joins TRBV6-1 to TRBJ1-2, with D perhaps matching TRBD1 (6 bases). V was cut by 1 base and J by 3 bases, with 21 bases left in between. Germline V gene lookup returns CDR1 MNHNS and CDR2 SASEGT. The CDR3 sequence is 18 residues long. The DNA for the CDR3 is TGTGCCAGCAGTGAAGGGTATGTCGTCGCGGGACACCACTATGGCTACACCTTC. It encodes CASSEGYVVAGHHYGYTF.

The CDR3 region is CASSLNPNRPYEQYF. CDR3 nucleotides: TGTGCCAGCAGTTTAAATCCGAACAGGCCATACGAGCAGTACTTC. The chain uses TRBV27 and TRBJ2-7, with TRBD1 as a possible D gene (5 bases). CDR3 length equals 15 residues. The V and J ends lost 2 bases and 4 bases respectively, with 15 bases between them. The germline CDR1 and CDR2 sequences are MNHEY and SMNVEV (reference sequence).

Notes on this clonotype: Sequence at one end of the junction differs from germline and may be a read error. The chain links TRBV7-6 to TRBJ2-2, with 10 positions matching TRBD1. There are 15 residues in the CDR3. CDR1 is SGHVS, CDR2 FNYEAQ, per germline. CDR3 sequence reads: CASSQGQGSTGELFF. The CDR3 bases are TGTGCTAGCAGCCAGGGACAGGGGTCCACCGGGGAGCTGTTTTTT.

This clonotype was recorded at least ten times. The chain recombines TRBV12-3 or TRBV12-4 with TRBJ1-1; 8 positions agree with TRBD1. With 1 base clipped from V and 1 base from J, the junction kept 8 bases outside the gene matches. The CDR3 covers 17 residues. The CDR3 loop reads CASSLGFLDRENTEAFF. The CDR3 DNA reads as TGTGCCAGCAGTTTAGGTTTTCTGGACAGGGAGAACACTGAAGCTTTCTTT.

The V and J genes are TRBV7-4 and TRBJ1-1, with TRBD1 matching over 9 bases. Germline assignment: CDR1 SGHVT and CDR2 SQSDAQ. The CDR3 sequence is 16 residues long. The junction had 7 bases not matched to a gene; V was cut back by 5 bases and J by 0 bases. CDR3 DNA: TGTGCCAGCAGCCCTCGGACAGGGGATATGAACACTGAAGCTTTCTTT. Translated: CASSPRTGDMNTEAFF. Combining the CDR3 with reference TRBV7-4 and TRBJ1-1 gives the whole variable domain GAGVSQSPRYKVAKRGRDVALRCDSISGHVTLYWYRQTLGQGSEVLTYSQSDAQRDKSGRPSGRFSAERPERSVSTLKIQRTEQGDSAVYLCASSPRTGDMNTEAFFGQGTRLTVV.

The V call is TRBV2, the J call TRBJ2-2, with D perhaps matching TRBD1 or TRBD2 (6 bases each). Germline V gives CDR1 SNHLY, CDR2 FYNNEI. The V gene lost 7 bases and the J gene lost 6 bases, with 18 bases spanning the gap. CDR3 length: 15 amino acids. The CDR3 reads CASMEGVSVPGELFF. CDR3 DNA sequence: TGTGCCAGCATGGAGGGGGTGTCTGTCCCCGGGGAGCTGTTTTTT.

A few counts support this clonotype. The chain links TRBV7-8 to TRBJ2-7, with 7 bases that match TRBD1. The CDR3 covers 13 residues. Germline CDR1 SGHVS, CDR2 FQNEAQ. The V segment lost 5 bases and the J segment 2 bases; nucleotides outside the gene matches: 3. In nucleotides, the CDR3 is TGTGCCAGCAGCGTGAGGGGGCCCTACGAGCAGTACGTC. This codes for CASSVRGPYEQYV.

This clonotype was counted between two and nine times. The V gene is TRBV6-1, the J gene TRBJ1-5; D perhaps matches TRBD1 (6 bases). V was cut by 9 bases and J by 10 bases, with 22 bases left in between. The CDR3 is made up of 14 amino acids. Looked up from germline, CDR1 is MNHNS and CDR2 is SASEGT. In DNA form, the CDR3 reads TGTGCCAGGCTTTCCAGGGGAGGGGGGGGACCCCAGCATTTT. Protein product: CARLSRGGGGPQHF.

Comment on this clonotype: The conserved final phenylalanine or tryptophan is absent from the CDR3, which likely points to a read error. The V gene is TRBV20-1, the J gene TRBJ1-1; D call uncertain. Trimming shortened V by 0 bases and J by 3 bases, and 20 bases separated the two germline ends. The CDR3 is made up of 17 amino acids. CDR1 and CDR2 from the germline V gene are DFQATT and SNEGSKA (reference sequence). The CDR3 loop reads CSARDPLISYVYTEAFY. CDR3 in DNA: TGCAGTGCTAGAGATCCTTTAATAAGCTACGTTTACACTGAAGCTTTCTAT.

The rearrangement joins TRBV7-9 to TRBJ2-2, with D perhaps assigned TRBD1 or TRBD2 (6 bases each). The V gene's germline CDR1 is SEHNR and CDR2 FQNEAQ (reference sequence). The ends were cut back, 7 bases at V and 4 bases at J, with 16 bases in the middle. CDR3 length: 15 amino acids. CDR3 region: CASNLGGMSTGELFF. CDR3 sequence (DNA): TGTGCCAGCAATTTAGGGGGGATGAGCACCGGGGAGCTGTTTTTT.

This clonotype was found once. This chain uses TRBV4-1 with TRBJ1-1; 8 bases are a match to TRBD1. Germline V gene sequence: CDR1 MGHRA, CDR2 YSYEKL. This CDR3 has 15 residues. V gave up 5 bases and J gave up 5 bases; unmatched junction bases: 10. CDR3 in amino acids: CASSADRGGGTEAFF. The CDR3 DNA reads as TGCGCCAGCAGCGCAGACAGGGGTGGGGGGACTGAAGCTTTCTTT.